Listed below are T cell receptor beta chains from one sample, sequenced in a study of blood T cell repertoires in COVID-19. The repertoire was sequenced with immunoSEQ multiplex PCR; TCRdb's copy has only in-frame clones and lacks some. The sample comprises fewer than 350,000 clones, 80% to 90% of which are singletons, and around 4.5% rests with the top ten. Sequenced input: PBMCs or T cells enriched from blood (not recorded which). These receptors came from a woman between 35 and 50 years old with acute COVID-19. The CDR3 runs from the conserved cysteine through the conserved F or W. Each record gives: J gene, V gene, clone size, D gene, CDR3 protein, CDR3 DNA. D genes are given only for firm matches. Not all rows give a size; the values are once, few, many and, for expanded clones, a class.

j_call: TRBJ2-2
v_call: TRBV4-1
clone_size: once
d_call: -
cdr3_aa: CASSQGGGITTGELFF
cdr3_nt: TGCGCCAGCAGCCAAGGGGGCGGGATTACGACCGGGGAGCTGTTTTTT

j_call: TRBJ2-5
v_call: TRBV6-2/TRBV6-3
clone_size: few
d_call: -
cdr3_aa: CASSSQETQYF
cdr3_nt: TGTGCCAGCAGTTCTCAAGAGACCCAGTACTTC

j_call: TRBJ1-2
v_call: TRBV14
clone_size: -
d_call: -
cdr3_aa: CASSQSLARNGYTF
cdr3_nt: TGTGCCAGCAGCCAAAGTCTTGCGCGTAATGGCTACACCTTC

j_call: TRBJ2-2
v_call: TRBV14
clone_size: -
d_call: TRBD1
cdr3_aa: CASSQERSGGHTGELFF
cdr3_nt: TGTGCCAGCAGCCAAGAAAGGTCAGGGGGCCACACCGGGGAGCTGTTTTTT

j_call: TRBJ2-1
v_call: TRBV7-2
clone_size: -
d_call: TRBD2
cdr3_aa: CASSLGSRLAPYNEQFF
cdr3_nt: TGTGCCAGCAGCTTAGGAAGCCGACTAGCGCCCTACAATGAGCAGTTCTTC

j_call: TRBJ2-7
v_call: TRBV4-3
clone_size: -
d_call: -
cdr3_aa: CASSQDPGAHLYF
cdr3_nt: TGCGCCAGCAGCCAAGATCCTGGGGCCCATCTCTACTTC

j_call: TRBJ1-3
v_call: TRBV27
clone_size: -
d_call: TRBD1
cdr3_aa: CASSPDRVGGNTIYF
cdr3_nt: TGTGCCAGCAGTCCGGACAGGGTAGGTGGAAACACCATATATTTT

j_call: TRBJ2-5
v_call: TRBV5-1
clone_size: -
d_call: TRBD1
cdr3_aa: CASSARDRGLDYQETQYF
cdr3_nt: TGCGCCAGCAGCGCCCGGGACAGGGGGCTGGATTACCAAGAGACCCAGTACTTC

j_call: TRBJ2-5
v_call: TRBV7-8
clone_size: -
d_call: -
cdr3_aa: CASRLDPGEQKTQYF
cdr3_nt: TGTGCCAGCAGATTGGATCCGGGGGAACAAAAGACCCAGTACTTC

j_call: TRBJ2-6
v_call: TRBV7-2
clone_size: -
d_call: TRBD1
cdr3_aa: CASSLKASRQGTGANVLTF
cdr3_nt: TGTGCCAGCAGCTTAAAGGCCTCTCGACAGGGAACTGGGGCCAACGTCCTGACTTTC

j_call: TRBJ1-4
v_call: TRBV15
clone_size: -
d_call: -
cdr3_aa: CATSRHPGAQNEKLFF
cdr3_nt: TGTGCCACCAGCAGACACCCAGGGGCCCAAAATGAAAAACTGTTTTTT

j_call: TRBJ1-2
v_call: TRBV15
clone_size: few
d_call: TRBD1
cdr3_aa: CATSRTAGGHYGYTF
cdr3_nt: TGTGCCACCAGCAGGACAGCAGGGGGGCACTATGGCTACACCTTC

j_call: TRBJ2-5
v_call: TRBV7-3
clone_size: -
d_call: TRBD2
cdr3_aa: CASSSLAGGRETQYF
cdr3_nt: TGTGCCAGCAGCTCGTTAGCGGGAGGTAGAGAGACCCAGTACTTC

j_call: TRBJ1-6
v_call: TRBV5-1
clone_size: -
d_call: TRBD1
cdr3_aa: CASSLSTDRGPPYNSPLHF
cdr3_nt: TGCGCCAGCAGCCTATCTACCGACAGGGGGCCACCCTATAATTCACCCCTCCACTTT

j_call: TRBJ2-1
v_call: TRBV6-2/TRBV6-3
clone_size: -
d_call: TRBD2
cdr3_aa: CASSKSTSGLSREQFF
cdr3_nt: TGTGCCAGCAGTAAGTCGACTAGCGGCCTTAGTAGGGAGCAGTTCTTC

j_call: TRBJ2-1
v_call: TRBV19
clone_size: -
d_call: TRBD2
cdr3_aa: CASSILAGGIDEQFF
cdr3_nt: TGTGCCAGTAGTATTCTAGCGGGAGGGATAGATGAGCAGTTCTTC

j_call: TRBJ1-5
v_call: TRBV6-2/TRBV6-3
clone_size: -
d_call: -
cdr3_aa: CASSYWGGQPQHF
cdr3_nt: TGTGCCAGCAGTTACTGGGGAGGTCAGCCCCAGCATTTT

j_call: TRBJ2-2
v_call: TRBV7-2
clone_size: -
d_call: -
cdr3_aa: CASSPAENTGELFF
cdr3_nt: TGTGCCAGCAGCCCGGCGGAGAACACCGGGGAGCTGTTTTTT

j_call: TRBJ2-3
v_call: TRBV10-3
clone_size: -
d_call: TRBD2
cdr3_aa: CAITRGLDTDTQYF
cdr3_nt: TGTGCCATCACTCGAGGACTAGACACAGATACGCAGTATTTT

j_call: TRBJ2-2
v_call: TRBV6-5
clone_size: -
d_call: -
cdr3_aa: CASSRAGTITGELFF
cdr3_nt: TGTGCCAGCAGCCGCGCAGGGACAATCACCGGGGAGCTGTTTTTT

j_call: TRBJ2-7
v_call: TRBV7-9
clone_size: once
d_call: TRBD2
cdr3_aa: CASSSPRTSGYEQYF
cdr3_nt: TGTGCCAGCAGCTCCCCGAGGACTAGCGGATACGAGCAGTACTTC

j_call: TRBJ2-5
v_call: TRBV18
clone_size: few
d_call: TRBD2
cdr3_aa: CASSLIGTSGQETQYF
cdr3_nt: TGTGCCAGCTCACTGATCGGGACTAGCGGACAAGAGACCCAGTACTTC

j_call: TRBJ2-2
v_call: TRBV5-6
clone_size: once
d_call: TRBD1
cdr3_aa: CASRRQGFGGELFF
cdr3_nt: TGTGCCAGCAGGAGACAGGGCTTCGGCGGGGAGCTGTTTTTT

j_call: TRBJ2-1
v_call: TRBV7-3
clone_size: -
d_call: TRBD1
cdr3_aa: CASSHGQGGKSSYNEQFF
cdr3_nt: TGTGCCAGCAGCCATGGACAGGGCGGAAAAAGCTCCTACAATGAGCAGTTCTTC

j_call: TRBJ2-1
v_call: TRBV14
clone_size: -
d_call: -
cdr3_aa: CASSQGVGSTRERNNEQFF
cdr3_nt: TGTGCCAGCAGCCAAGGTGTTGGTAGCACCCGCGAAAGAAACAATGAGCAGTTCTTC

j_call: TRBJ2-3
v_call: TRBV2
clone_size: -
d_call: TRBD1
cdr3_aa: CASRKTGGGTDTQYF
cdr3_nt: TGTGCCAGCAGAAAGACAGGGGGGGGCACAGATACGCAGTATTTT

j_call: TRBJ1-2
v_call: TRBV2
clone_size: -
d_call: TRBD1
cdr3_aa: CASSVGTEHYGYTF
cdr3_nt: TGTGCCAGCAGTGTAGGGACAGAGCATTATGGCTACACCTTC